This T cell receptor (beta chain) was sequenced for a study of T cells in Graves' hyperthyroidism and ophthalmopathy. Study details: Staff took peripheral blood when the initial diagnosis was made, before any treatment began. Study-wide points: Ophthalmopathy got predicted by the model a median approximately 6.3 months before its onset.

RNA transcripts gave rise to amplified TCR beta CDR3 regions. HTBI primers drove first-round RT-PCR of the TCR CDR3. TCRdb recomputed calls from the multiplex PCR reads with MiXCR, one row per CDR3 protein. Among roughly 350,000 distinct CDR3 sequences listed, more than 14% were seen once. V lost 5 bases to trimming and J lost 0 bases, with 21 bases between them. The CDR3 length is 18 residues. Ophthalmopathy patients all had a Clinical Activity Score of at least 3, a NOSPECS grade of at least 4 and disease under 3 months old. Not enrolled were patients with uncontrolled infection, other autoimmune disease, pregnancy or lactation. The sample holds many counts of this clonotype. The target antigen is unknown.

The chain employs TRBV12-3 or TRBV12-4 and TRBJ2-3; D may correspond to TRBD1 or TRBD2 (5 bases each). The sequencing input was blood. This TCR came from a woman aged 25 to 39 with Graves' ophthalmopathy. CDR3 coding DNA: TGTGCCAGCAGTGTCCGGATCGGGACCCTGCTAAGCACAGATACGCAGTATTTT. Its translation is CASSVRIGTLLSTDTQYF.